Listed below are T cell receptor beta chains from one sample, sequenced in a study of T cells in Graves' hyperthyroidism and ophthalmopathy. TCRdb used MiXCR to reprocess the multiplex PCR reads, holding one entry per CDR3 protein. The table has about 840,000 distinct CDR3 sequences, roughly 40% seen once. Sequences were obtained from blood. The origin of the receptors is a man younger than 30 with Graves' hyperthyroidism. Both conserved end residues are part of each CDR3. A D gene is named only where the DNA matches it firmly. The listing skips clone size in some rows; elsewhere it reads once, few, many or a size class.

d_call clone_size cdr3_length j_call v_call cdr3_nt cdr3_aa
. . 15 TRBJ2-7 TRBV7-2 TGTGCCAGCAGCTTAGCCGTAGCACCCCACTACGAGCAGTACTTC CASSLAVAPHYEQYF
TRBD2 . 17 TRBJ2-7 TRBV7-8 TGTGCCAGCAGTTTAGGGGCCACTCAGCGGGAGTACCACGAGCAGTACTTC CASSLGATQREYHEQYF
TRBD1 . 15 TRBJ1-5 TRBV6-2/TRBV6-3 TGTGCCAGCAGTTACCAGACAGGGTTTGATCAGCCCCAGCATTTT CASSYQTGFDQPQHF
. few 16 TRBJ2-7 TRBV7-3 TGTGCCAGCAGACAGATGGGCACCGAAAAGTGCCACGAGCAGTACTTC CASRQMGTEKCHEQYF
. . 16 TRBJ2-7 TRBV5-1 TGCGCCAGCAGCTCACAGAGTGCGACAGCCAGCTACGAGCAGTACTTC CASSSQSATASYEQYF
. . 14 TRBJ2-7 TRBV10-3 TGTGCCATCAGTGAAGACAGTTCAACCTACGAGCAGTACTTC CAISEDSSTYEQYF
TRBD1 . 12 TRBJ2-7 TRBV29-1 TGCAGCTTAGGACAGGGGACGGGCGAGCAGTACTTC CSLGQGTGEQYF
. many 11 TRBJ2-5 TRBV12-3/TRBV12-4 TGTGCCAGCAGCCCAGCAGAGACCCAGTACTTC CASSPAETQYF
. . 14 TRBJ2-7 TRBV2 TGTGCCAGCAGGAAAGGACAGAACTCCTACGAGCAGTACTTC CASRKGQNSYEQYF
. few 12 TRBJ1-2 TRBV20-1 TGCAGTGCTAGGGGTGGGCTCGGTGGCTACACCTTC CSARGGLGGYTF
. many 15 TRBJ1-5 TRBV25-1 TGTGCCAGCAGTGAAGGTGGAGGGGGCAATCAGCCCCAGCATTTT CASSEGGGGNQPQHF
. many 16 TRBJ1-1 TRBV19 TGTGCCAGTAGTCCTGTGACATCGGCGACATCCACTGAAGCTTTCTTT CASSPVTSATSTEAFF
. . 15 TRBJ1-1 TRBV7-9 TGTGCCAGCAGCTTAGTAGTACACCCGAACGCTGAAGCTTTCTTT CASSLVVHPNAEAFF
TRBD2 few 14 TRBJ2-2 TRBV5-1 TGCGCCAGCACCAGAGGGGAGGGCACCGGGGAGCTGTTTTTT CASTRGEGTGELFF
. . 15 TRBJ1-5 TRBV12-3/TRBV12-4 TGTGCCAGCAGCCACCGCAGATATAGCAATCAGCCCCAGCATTTT CASSHRRYSNQPQHF
. once 15 TRBJ2-7 TRBV7-9 TGTGCCAGCAGCTCGACAGAGGGTTTTTCCTACGAGCAGTACTTC CASSSTEGFSYEQYF
TRBD1 few 16 TRBJ1-6 TRBV7-9 TGCGCCAGCAGCTCGGACACAGGGGGCGCATCTTCACCCCTCCACTTT CASSSDTGGASSPLHF
TRBD2 many 15 TRBJ2-5 TRBV29-1 TGCAGCGTTGAAGAGCTAGCGGCGTACCAAGAGACCCAGTACTTC CSVEELAAYQETQYF
TRBD1 many 14 TRBJ1-1 TRBV2 TGTGCCAGCGGTAGACAGGGGTTAAACACTGAAGCTTTCTTT CASGRQGLNTEAFF
TRBD1 many 15 TRBJ1-6 TRBV7-2 TGTGCCAGCAGCTTACGAACAGGGGGAAATTCACCCCTCCACTTT CASSLRTGGNSPLHF
. . 14 TRBJ1-1 TRBV14 TGTGCCAGCAGCCATTTCGAAGGGGGATATGAAGCTTTCTTT CASSHFEGGYEAFF
. many 11 TRBJ1-1 TRBV13 TGTGCCAGCAAGCTGAACACTGAAGCTTTCTTT CASKLNTEAFF
. . 16 TRBJ1-1 TRBV19 TGTGCCAGTAGTATAAGGGCCGGGAACTTGAACACTGAAGCTCTCTTT CASSIRAGNLNTEALF
TRBD1 . 17 TRBJ2-7 TRBV7-2 TGTGCCAGCAGCCAAGATTTTTTGAGAACAGGGGGATACGAGCAGTACTTC CASSQDFLRTGGYEQYF
. . 12 TRBJ2-6 TRBV29-1 TGCAGCGGGTACTCTGGGGCCAACGTCCTGACTTTC CSGYSGANVLTF
. many 14 TRBJ1-1 TRBV3-1 TGTGCCAGCAGCCAAGGGTCGGGCGGCACTGAAGCTTTCTTT CASSQGSGGTEAFF
. . 15 TRBJ2-5 TRBV6-5 TGTGCCAGCAAACCCGGAGGTAGCGAGATAGAGACCCAGTACTTC CASKPGGSEIETQYF
. many 14 TRBJ1-5 TRBV2 TGTGCCAGCAGTGAACGCAGGGTGGAACAGCCCCAGCATTTT CASSERRVEQPQHF
. few 14 TRBJ2-5 TRBV12-3/TRBV12-4 TGTGCCAGCAGTTTACAGGGCACAGGGGAGACCCAGTACTTC CASSLQGTGETQYF
TRBD1 many 13 TRBJ2-7 TRBV10-3 TGTGCCAATCGGGACAGGGACCCTGGGGAGCAGTACTTC CANRDRDPGEQYF
. many 13 TRBJ1-2 TRBV5-1 TGCGCCAGCAGCTTGGACAGGGCGTTTGGCTACACCTTC CASSLDRAFGYTF
. many 14 TRBJ1-2 TRBV20-1 TGCAGTGCGGTCCTTATGCGGGCAGCCTATGGCTACACCTTC CSAVLMRAAYGYTF
TRBD2 . 13 TRBJ2-7 TRBV2 TGTGCCAGCAGGGGACTAGAGCCCTACGAGCAGTACTTC CASRGLEPYEQYF
TRBD1 few 15 TRBJ2-7 TRBV9 TGTGCCAGCAGCGTAGATGGACAGGGATTGTACGAGCAGTACTTC CASSVDGQGLYEQYF
TRBD1 . 12 TRBJ1-5 TRBV12-3/TRBV12-4 TGTGCCAGCAGTCGCCGGGACAGGCCCCAGCATTTT CASSRRDRPQHF
TRBD2 . 14 TRBJ2-5 TRBV2 TGTGCTAGCCGTAGCGGGGGGGCGAGAGAGACCCAGTACTTC CASRSGGARETQYF
TRBD1 many 15 TRBJ1-5 TRBV19 TGTGCCAGTAGGATCGGACAGGGGGCGACTCAGCCCCAGCATTTT CASRIGQGATQPQHF
TRBD1 . 15 TRBJ1-3 TRBV20-1 TGCAGTGCTAGAGAAACAGGGGCGTCTGGAAACACCATATATTTT CSARETGASGNTIYF
. . 15 TRBJ2-7 TRBV4-1 TGCGCCAGCAGCCAAGCGGAGGGGCATACATACGAGCAGTACTTC CASSQAEGHTYEQYF
. . 15 TRBJ2-5 TRBV6-5 TGTGCCAGCAGTTACTCGACAACGTACGGGGAGACCCAGTACTTC CASSYSTTYGETQYF
. many 14 TRBJ1-2 TRBV2 TGTGCCAGCGCGCGAGGGGGGACTAACTATGGCTACACCTTC CASARGGTNYGYTF
. . 16 TRBJ1-1 TRBV9 TGTGCCAGCAGCCAAACACCTGGGGGACGCTCCACTGAAGCTTTCTTT CASSQTPGGRSTEAFF
TRBD1 . 18 TRBJ1-4 TRBV4-1 TGCGCCAGCAGCCAAGATCTGGAGGGGGCTGGAGCTAATGAAAAATTGTTTTTT CASSQDLEGAGANEKLFF
. few 14 TRBJ1-5 TRBV19 TGTGCCAGTAGAAAGGAGGGCGGCAATCAGCCCCAGCATTTT CASRKEGGNQPQHF
. few 14 TRBJ1-1 TRBV12-3/TRBV12-4 TGTGCCAGCAGTTTATTGGGGACCGACACTGAAGCTTTCTTT CASSLLGTDTEAFF
. many 13 TRBJ1-5 TRBV7-3 TGTGCCAGCAGCTCACGACCCGGGACACCCCAGCATTTT CASSSRPGTPQHF
. many 14 TRBJ2-5 TRBV15 TGTGCCACCAGCAACCGGGACGTACAAGAGACCCAGTACTTC CATSNRDVQETQYF
. . 14 TRBJ1-6 TRBV24-1 TGCGCCAGCAGGGGCATCGGAGGCAATTCACCCCTCCACTTT CASRGIGGNSPLHF
. . 15 TRBJ2-2 TRBV24-1 TGTGCCACCAGTGCTTCAAGGTCGAACACCGGGGAGCTGTTTTTT CATSASRSNTGELFF
. . 14 TRBJ1-1 TRBV7-2 TGTGCCAGCAGCGCCGGGACGGTGAAGACTGAAGCTTTCTTT CASSAGTVKTEAFF
. . 14 TRBJ1-5 TRBV4-1 TGCGCCAGCAGCCGGGGGTGGTCCCAGGGGCCCCAGCATTTT CASSRGWSQGPQHF
. . 16 TRBJ2-7 TRBV5-1 TGCGCCAGCAGCTTGGTTTCGGCGGGCTCCTCCTACGAGCAGTACTTC CASSLVSAGSSYEQYF
TRBD2 once 18 TRBJ2-2 TRBV4-1 TGCGCCAGCAGCCACGGCTATCGGGCTAGCGGGAATACCGGGGAGCTGTTTTTT CASSHGYRASGNTGELFF
. . 14 TRBJ1-4 TRBV25-1 TGTGCCAGCAGTGCACAGGGCGTCAATGAAAAACTGTTTTTT CASSAQGVNEKLFF